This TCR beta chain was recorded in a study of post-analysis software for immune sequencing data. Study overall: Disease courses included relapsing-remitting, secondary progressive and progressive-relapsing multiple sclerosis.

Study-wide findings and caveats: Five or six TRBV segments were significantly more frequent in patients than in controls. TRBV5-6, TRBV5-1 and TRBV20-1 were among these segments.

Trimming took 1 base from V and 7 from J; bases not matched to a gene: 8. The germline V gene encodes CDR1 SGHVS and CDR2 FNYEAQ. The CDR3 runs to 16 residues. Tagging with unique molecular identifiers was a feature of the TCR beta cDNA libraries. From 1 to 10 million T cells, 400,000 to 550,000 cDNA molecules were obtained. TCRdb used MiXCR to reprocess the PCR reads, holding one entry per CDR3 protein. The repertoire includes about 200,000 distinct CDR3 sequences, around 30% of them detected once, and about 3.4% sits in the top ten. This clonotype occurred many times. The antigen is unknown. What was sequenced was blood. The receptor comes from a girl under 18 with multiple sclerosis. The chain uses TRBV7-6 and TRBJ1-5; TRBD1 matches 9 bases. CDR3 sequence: CASSLVQGQGQQPQHF. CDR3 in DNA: TGTGCCAGCAGCTTAGTACAGGGACAGGGTCAACAGCCCCAGCATTTT.